This T cell receptor beta chain was retrieved from a study of blood T cell repertoires in COVID-19. Study-level background: T cells, B-cell-depleted T cells, or PBMCs provided the cDNA or gDNA that served as material.

Libraries were prepared by immunoSEQ multiplex PCR; TCRdb keeps only in-frame clonotypes and omits some of them. The sample lists 200,000 or so clones, 80% to 85% occurring once. CDR3 length: 12 amino acids. The ends were cut back, 6 bases at V and 8 bases at J, with 10 bases in the middle. The rearrangement joins TRBV12-3 or TRBV12-4 to TRBJ1-4, with D possibly being TRBD1 (5 bases). The TCR comes from a woman aged 60-75 years with acute or convalescent COVID-19. The sample consisted of peripheral blood. The CDR3 DNA reads TGTGCCAGCAGCCGGAAGGGGGAAAAACTGTTTTTT. This translates into CASSRKGEKLFF.